A single sample is the source of the 3 T cell receptor beta chains below, sequenced in a study of T cells in Graves' hyperthyroidism and ophthalmopathy. TCR beta CDR3 regions were amplified from RNA transcripts. The primer set for the first-round RT-PCR of the TCR CDR3 was HTBI. TCRdb fed the multiplex PCR reads into MiXCR, producing one record per CDR3 protein. The sample lists about 300,000 distinct CDR3 sequences; approximately 19% were seen once. Sequencing was done on a sample of blood. The receptors here all came from a man aged 45 to 65 with Graves' ophthalmopathy.

The gene calls are TRBV7-3 and TRBJ2-3; 7 bases align to TRBD2. The V segment lost 3 bases and the J segment 2 bases; nucleotides outside the gene matches: 14. CDR3 length: 18 amino acids. Germline CDR1 reads SGHTA; CDR2 reads FQGTGA. Here the CDR3 reads CASSFKPLSRGDTDTQYF. The CDR3 DNA reads TGTGCCAGCAGCTTCAAACCCCTCTCCCGGGGGGACACAGATACGCAGTATTTT. Combining the CDR3 with reference TRBV7-3 and TRBJ2-3 gives the whole variable domain GAGVSQTPSNKVTEKGKYVELRCDPISGHTALYWYRQSLGQGPEFLIYFQGTGAADDSGLPNDRFFAVRPEGSVSTLKIQRTERGDSAVYLCASSFKPLSRGDTDTQYFGPGTRLTVL.

Ten or more counts support this clonotype. The gene calls are TRBV12-3 or TRBV12-4 and TRBJ2-7; D might be TRBD1 (6 bases). The V end was cut by 6 bases, the J end by 4 bases, with 13 bases between. This CDR3 contains 13 residues. The CDR3 nucleotides are TGTGCCAGCAGGCCCGGGACACGTTACGAGCAGTACTTC. This codes for CASRPGTRYEQYF.

The chain links TRBV12-3 or TRBV12-4 to TRBJ2-7; no definite D call. The V and J ends lost 1 base and 6 bases respectively, with 10 bases between them. The CDR3 sequence is 13 residues long. CDR3 DNA: TGTGCCAGCAGTTTAGGATTCAGAAGCGAGCAGTACTTC. It codes for CASSLGFRSEQYF.